This T cell receptor beta chain came from a study of blood T cell repertoires in COVID-19. Background on the study: The samples span acute and convalescent COVID-19 from the United States, Italy and Spain. Sources were T cells, B-cell-depleted T cells, or PBMCs; the material itself was cDNA or gDNA.

From germline, CDR1 is SQVTM and CDR2 ANQGSEA. Trimming removed 6 bases from V and 4 bases from J; junction bases left unmatched: 11. This CDR3 has 14 amino acids. Study processing details: Counts of nucleated cells, estimated from reference gene primer amplification, were obtained. Sequencing was performed with immunoSEQ multiplex PCR; in TCRdb, only in-frame clones are kept and a portion is missing. That table supplies the V and J calls and clone size; D and trimming were determined from the DNA. The sample shows around 50,000 clones, about 90% of them seen only once. Source material: peripheral blood. This chain links TRBV29-1 with TRBJ1-2; 7 bases agree with TRBD1. The receptor comes from a human donor in a cohort sampled during active COVID-19. The CDR3 region is CSVVDRAMIYGYTF. In DNA, the CDR3 is TGCAGCGTCGTTGACAGGGCGATGATCTATGGCTACACCTTC.